This TCR beta chain is drawn from a study of chemoradiotherapy in HPV16-positive cancers. Measured with immunoSEQ multiplex PCR; TCRdb has only the in-frame clones, and not every one. The repertoire holds about 6,500 clones, more than 80% seen once, with around 10% in the top ten. Remarks on this clone: Its antigen is as yet unknown.

General study findings and limits: The functional HPV-specific definition rests on just two HPV16-positive patients.

The CDR3 contains 15 residues. The ends lost 0 bases at V and 3 bases at J; junction bases unmatched: 5. Looked up from germline, CDR1 is GTSNPN and CDR2 is SVGIG (reference sequence). Repeated repertoire sampling spanned the course of chemoradiotherapy. This clonotype was sampled from a human donor with HPV-associated anogenital cancer. The chain combines TRBV30 with TRBJ1-5; 7 positions match TRBD1. Material: tumor tissue, obtained from a patient who underwent chemoradiotherapy. The CDR3 region has the DNA TGTGCCTGGAGTGTAGGTGACAGGGCCAATCAGCCCCAGCATTTT. This translates into CAWSVGDRANQPQHF.